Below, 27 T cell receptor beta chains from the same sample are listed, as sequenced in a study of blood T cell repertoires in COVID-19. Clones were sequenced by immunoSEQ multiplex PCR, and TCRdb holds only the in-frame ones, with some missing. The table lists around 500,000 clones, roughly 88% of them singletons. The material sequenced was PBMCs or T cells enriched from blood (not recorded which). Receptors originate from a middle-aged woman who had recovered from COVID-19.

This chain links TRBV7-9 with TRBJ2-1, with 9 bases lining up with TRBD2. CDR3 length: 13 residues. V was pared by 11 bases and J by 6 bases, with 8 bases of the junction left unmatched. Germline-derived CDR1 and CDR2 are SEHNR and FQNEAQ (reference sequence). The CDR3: CAGSSGGPNEQFF. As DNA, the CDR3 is TGTGCCGGCTCCAGCGGGGGGCCCAATGAGCAGTTCTTC.

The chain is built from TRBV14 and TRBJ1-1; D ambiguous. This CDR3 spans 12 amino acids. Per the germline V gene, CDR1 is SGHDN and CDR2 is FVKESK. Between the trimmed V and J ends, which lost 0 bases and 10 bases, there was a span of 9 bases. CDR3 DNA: TGTGCCAGCAGCCAAGATTCCCGGAGAGCTTTCTTT. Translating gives CASSQDSRRAFF. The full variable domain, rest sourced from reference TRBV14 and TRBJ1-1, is EAGVTQFPSHSVIEKGQTVTLRCDPISGHDNLYWYRRVMGKEIKFLLHFVKESKQDESGMPNNRFLAERTGGTYSTLKVQPAELEDSGVYFCASSQDSRRAFFGQGTRLTVV.

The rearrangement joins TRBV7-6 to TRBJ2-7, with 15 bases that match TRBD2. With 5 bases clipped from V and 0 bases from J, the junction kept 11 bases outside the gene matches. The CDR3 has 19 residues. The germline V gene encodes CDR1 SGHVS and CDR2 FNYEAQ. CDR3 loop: CASSPDPGLAGGPSYEQYF. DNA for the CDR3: TGTGCCAGCAGCCCAGACCCGGGACTAGCGGGAGGCCCCTCCTACGAGCAGTACTTC.

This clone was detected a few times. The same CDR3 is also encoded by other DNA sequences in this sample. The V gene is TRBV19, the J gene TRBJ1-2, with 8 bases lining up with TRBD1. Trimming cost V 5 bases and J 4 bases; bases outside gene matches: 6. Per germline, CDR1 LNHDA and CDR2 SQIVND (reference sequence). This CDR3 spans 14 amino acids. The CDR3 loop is CASSPGQGGYGYTF. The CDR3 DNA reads TGTGCCAGTAGTCCCGGACAGGGCGGCTATGGCTACACCTTC.

The CDR3 loop is CASKVSGNPYNEQFF. As DNA, the CDR3 is TGTGCCAGCAAAGTTAGCGGGAATCCCTACAATGAGCAGTTCTTC. The chain has TRBV21-1 and TRBJ2-1; the D call of TRBD2 is as the table states it, not checked on the DNA. TRBV21-1 is listed as a pseudogene. The CDR3 has 15 residues.

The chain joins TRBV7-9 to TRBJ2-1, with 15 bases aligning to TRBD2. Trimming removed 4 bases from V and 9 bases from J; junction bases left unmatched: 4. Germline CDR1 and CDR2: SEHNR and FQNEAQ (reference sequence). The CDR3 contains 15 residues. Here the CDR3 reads CASSSGLAGGGEQFF. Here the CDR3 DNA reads TGTGCCAGCAGCTCCGGACTAGCGGGAGGGGGTGAGCAGTTCTTC.

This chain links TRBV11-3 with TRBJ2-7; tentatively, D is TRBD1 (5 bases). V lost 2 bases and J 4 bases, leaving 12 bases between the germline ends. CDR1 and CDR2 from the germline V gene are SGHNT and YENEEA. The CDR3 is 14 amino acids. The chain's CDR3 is CASSLHRLGYEQYF. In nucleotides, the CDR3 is TGTGCCAGCAGCTTACACAGGCTCGGTTACGAGCAGTACTTC.

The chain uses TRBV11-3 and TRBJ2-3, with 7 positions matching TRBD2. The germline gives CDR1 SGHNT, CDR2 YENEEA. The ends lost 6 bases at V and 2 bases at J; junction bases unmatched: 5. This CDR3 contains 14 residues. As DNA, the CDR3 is TGTGCCAGCAGTCTAGCGGAATACACAGATACGCAGTATTTT. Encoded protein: CASSLAEYTDTQYF.

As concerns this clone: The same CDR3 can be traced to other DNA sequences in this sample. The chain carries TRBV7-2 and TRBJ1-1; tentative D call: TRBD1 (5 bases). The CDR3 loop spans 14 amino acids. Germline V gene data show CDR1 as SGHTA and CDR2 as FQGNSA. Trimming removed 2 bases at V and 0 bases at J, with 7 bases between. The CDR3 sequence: CASSLRGLNTEAFF. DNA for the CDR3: TGTGCCAGCAGCTTAAGGGGATTGAACACTGAAGCTTTCTTT. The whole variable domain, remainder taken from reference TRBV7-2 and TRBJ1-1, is GAGVSQSPSNKVTEKGKDVELRCDPISGHTALYWYRQSLGQGLEFLIYFQGNSAPDKSGLPSDRFSAERTGGSVSTLTIQRTQQEDSAVYLCASSLRGLNTEAFFGQGTRLTVV.

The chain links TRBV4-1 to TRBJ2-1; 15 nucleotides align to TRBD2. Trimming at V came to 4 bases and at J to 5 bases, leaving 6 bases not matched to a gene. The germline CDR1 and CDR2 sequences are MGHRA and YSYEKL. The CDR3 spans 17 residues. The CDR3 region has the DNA TGCGCCAGCAGCCCCATTCGGACTAGCGGGGGGGACAATGAGCAGTTCTTC. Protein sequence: CASSPIRTSGGDNEQFF.

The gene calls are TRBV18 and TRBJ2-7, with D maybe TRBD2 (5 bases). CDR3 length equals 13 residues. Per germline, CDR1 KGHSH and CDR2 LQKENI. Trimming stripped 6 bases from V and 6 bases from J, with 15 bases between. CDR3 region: CASSPGPAGEQYF. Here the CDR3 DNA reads TGTGCCAGCTCCCCCGGACCCGCGGGCGAGCAGTACTTC.

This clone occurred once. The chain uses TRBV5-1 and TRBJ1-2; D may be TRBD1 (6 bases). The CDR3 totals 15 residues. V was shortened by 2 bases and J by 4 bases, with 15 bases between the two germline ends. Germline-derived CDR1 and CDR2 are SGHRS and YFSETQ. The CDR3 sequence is CASSFQAQQGYGYTF. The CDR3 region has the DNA TGCGCCAGCAGCTTTCAGGCACAACAGGGCTATGGCTACACCTTC.

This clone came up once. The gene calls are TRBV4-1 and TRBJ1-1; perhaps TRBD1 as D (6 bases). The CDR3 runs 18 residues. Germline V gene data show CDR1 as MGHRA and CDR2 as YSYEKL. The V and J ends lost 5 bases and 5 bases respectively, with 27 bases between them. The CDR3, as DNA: TGCGCCAGCAGCTTCCGCGTTGGGGGCGATATAGTTTGGACTGAAGCTTTCTTT. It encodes CASSFRVGGDIVWTEAFF.

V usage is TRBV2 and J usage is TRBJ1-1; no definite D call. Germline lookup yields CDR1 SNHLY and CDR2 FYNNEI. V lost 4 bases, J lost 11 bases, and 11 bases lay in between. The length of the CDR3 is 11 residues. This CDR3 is CASSGQTLAFF. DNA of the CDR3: TGTGCCAGCAGTGGCCAGACACTCGCTTTCTTT.

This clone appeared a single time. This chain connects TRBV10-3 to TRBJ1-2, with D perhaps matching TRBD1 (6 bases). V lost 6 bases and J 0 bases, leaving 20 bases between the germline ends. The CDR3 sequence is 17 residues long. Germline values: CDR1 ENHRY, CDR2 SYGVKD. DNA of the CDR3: TGTGCCATCAGCATCGCAGGGGAACGGAGTTCTAACTATGGCTACACCTTC. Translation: CAISIAGERSSNYGYTF.

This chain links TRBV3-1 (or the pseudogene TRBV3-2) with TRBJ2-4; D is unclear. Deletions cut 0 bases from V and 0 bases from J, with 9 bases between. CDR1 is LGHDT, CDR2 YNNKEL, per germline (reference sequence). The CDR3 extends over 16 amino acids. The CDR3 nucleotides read TGTGCCAGCAGCCAAGAGGGCCCGGTAGCCAAAAACATTCAGTACTTC. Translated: CASSQEGPVAKNIQYF.

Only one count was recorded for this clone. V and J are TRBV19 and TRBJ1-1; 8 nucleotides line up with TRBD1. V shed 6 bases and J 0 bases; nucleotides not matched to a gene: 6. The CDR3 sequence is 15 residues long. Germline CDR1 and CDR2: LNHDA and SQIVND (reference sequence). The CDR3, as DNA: TGTGCCAGTAGCCCGGACAGGGCCTTGAACACTGAAGCTTTCTTT. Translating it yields CASSPDRALNTEAFF.

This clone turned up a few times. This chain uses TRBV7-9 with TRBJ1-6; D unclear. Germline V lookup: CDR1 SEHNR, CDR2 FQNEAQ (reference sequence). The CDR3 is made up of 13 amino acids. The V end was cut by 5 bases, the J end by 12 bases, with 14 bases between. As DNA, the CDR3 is TGTGCCAGCAGCGGTGAGGGCCCTAGACCCCTCCACTTT. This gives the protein CASSGEGPRPLHF.

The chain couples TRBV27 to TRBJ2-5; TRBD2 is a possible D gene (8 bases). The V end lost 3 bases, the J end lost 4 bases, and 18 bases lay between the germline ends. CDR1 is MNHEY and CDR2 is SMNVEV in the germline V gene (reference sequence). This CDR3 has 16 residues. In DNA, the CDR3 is TGTGCCAGCAGTTTCGGGGGGGGGACAGAAAGAGAGACCCAGTACTTC. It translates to CASSFGGGTERETQYF.

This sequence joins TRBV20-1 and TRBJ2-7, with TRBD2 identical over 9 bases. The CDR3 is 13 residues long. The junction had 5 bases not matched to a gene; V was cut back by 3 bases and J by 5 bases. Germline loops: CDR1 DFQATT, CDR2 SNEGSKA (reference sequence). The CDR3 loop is CSASAGGVHEQYF. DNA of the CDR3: TGCAGTGCTAGTGCGGGAGGGGTCCACGAGCAGTACTTC.

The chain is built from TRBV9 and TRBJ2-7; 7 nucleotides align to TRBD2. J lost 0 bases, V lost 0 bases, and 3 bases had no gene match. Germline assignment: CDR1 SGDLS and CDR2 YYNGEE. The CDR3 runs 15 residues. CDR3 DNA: TGTGCCAGCAGCGTAGCGGGAGGACCCTCCTACGAGCAGTACTTC. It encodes CASSVAGGPSYEQYF. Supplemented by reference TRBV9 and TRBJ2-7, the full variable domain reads DSGVTQTPKHLITATGQRVTLRCSPRSGDLSVYWYQQSLDQGLQFLIQYYNGEERAKGNILERFSAQQFPDLHSELNLSSLELGDSALYFCASSVAGGPSYEQYFGPGTRLTVT.

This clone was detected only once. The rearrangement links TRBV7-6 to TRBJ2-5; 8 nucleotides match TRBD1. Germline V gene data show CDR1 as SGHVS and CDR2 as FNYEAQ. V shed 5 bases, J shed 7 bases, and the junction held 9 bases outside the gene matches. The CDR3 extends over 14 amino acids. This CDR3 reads CASSKLDREATQYF. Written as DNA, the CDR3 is TGTGCCAGCAGCAAACTGGACAGGGAGGCGACCCAGTACTTC.

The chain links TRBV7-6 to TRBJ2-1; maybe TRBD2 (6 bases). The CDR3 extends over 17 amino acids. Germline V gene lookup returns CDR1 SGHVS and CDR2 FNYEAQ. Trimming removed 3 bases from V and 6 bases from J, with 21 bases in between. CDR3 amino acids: CASSFGGREHPINEQFF. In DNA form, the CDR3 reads TGTGCCAGCAGCTTTGGGGGTCGGGAGCATCCAATCAATGAGCAGTTCTTC.

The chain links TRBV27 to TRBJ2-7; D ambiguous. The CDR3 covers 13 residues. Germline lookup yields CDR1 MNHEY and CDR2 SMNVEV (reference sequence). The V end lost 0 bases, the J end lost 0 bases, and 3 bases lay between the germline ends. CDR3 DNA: TGTGCCAGCAGTTTATCCCACTCCTACGAGCAGTACTTC. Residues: CASSLSHSYEQYF.

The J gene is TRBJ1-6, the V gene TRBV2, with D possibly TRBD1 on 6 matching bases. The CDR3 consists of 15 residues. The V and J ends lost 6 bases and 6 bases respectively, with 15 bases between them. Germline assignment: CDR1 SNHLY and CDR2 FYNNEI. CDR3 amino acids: CASSPQGSLNSPLHF. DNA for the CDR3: TGTGCCAGCAGCCCACAGGGAAGCCTTAATTCACCCCTCCACTTT.

The CDR3 bases are TGTGCCAGTAGACCCCGCGGGGTTGCGAATCAGCCCCAGCATTTT. Amino acid sequence: CASRPRGVANQPQHF. This chain joins TRBV19 and TRBJ1-5; D remains unclear. CDR1 and CDR2 from the germline V gene are LNHDA and SQIVND (reference sequence). V was cut by 6 bases and J by 4 bases, with 16 bases left in between. The CDR3 contains 15 residues.

CDR3 DNA sequence: TGTGCCAGCAGTTACCAGGTTGGTCAGCCCCAGCATTTT. As protein: CASSYQVGQPQHF. V gene TRBV6-5 combines with J gene TRBJ1-5; D not certain. Trimming pared 2 bases from V and 6 bases from J, leaving 8 bases between. In germline, CDR1 is MNHEY, CDR2 SVGAGI. The CDR3 is 13 residues long.